Given below is one T cell receptor beta chain in context. These data come from a study of cytomegalovirus exposure and HLA in healthy donors. The PCR was carried out with 60 Vbeta primers and 13 Jbeta primers. Assay used: immunoSEQ multiplex PCR; TCRdb lists only in-frame clones, some missing. The profile shows 200,000 to 300,000 clones, about 81% of them singletons. Material for sequencing was PBMCs. This receptor was taken from a woman between 40 and 50 years old in good health and CMV-seropositive.

The CDR3 coding sequence is TGTGCCAGCAGCTTCCCGACAGTAGGCTATGGCTACACCTTC. It codes for CASSFPTVGYGYTF. This chain links TRBV7-2 with TRBJ1-2; tentatively, D is TRBD1 (5 bases). V dropped 3 bases and J dropped 4 bases, with 12 bases sitting between them. The CDR3 runs 14 residues. The germline V gene encodes CDR1 SGHTA and CDR2 FQGNSA.